This entry lists 2 T cell receptor beta chains sequenced from one sample in a study of identical twins. In TCRdb, the 5' RACE reads were re-called with MiXCR into one record per CDR3 protein. The sample has approximately 1.8 million distinct CDR3 sequences, about 32% seen once. Sequencing was done on a sample of cord blood. These receptors were obtained from a newborn girl in good health.

In its sample, this clonotype was seen a few times. J is TRBJ2-5 and V is TRBV20-1, with D perhaps matching TRBD1 (5 bases). Germline V gene lookup returns CDR1 DFQATT and CDR2 SNEGSKA (reference sequence). The CDR3 has 10 amino acids. Trimming cost V 3 bases and J 7 bases, with 6 bases left between them. The CDR3 sequence is CSARQGTQYF. In DNA, the CDR3 is TGCAGTGCTAGGCAGGGGACCCAGTACTTC.

V is TRBV27 and J is TRBJ1-6; TRBD1 matches 12 bases. CDR1 is MNHEY and CDR2 is SMNVEV in the germline V gene (reference sequence). The junction had 12 bases not matched to a gene; V was cut back by 2 bases and J by 10 bases. The CDR3 spans 18 residues. The CDR3, as DNA: TGTGCCAGCAGTTTAAGTGGGACAGGGGGCCGTGACGGCTCACCCCTCCACTTT. Protein: CASSLSGTGGRDGSPLHF.